This TCR beta chain was obtained from a study of identical twins. TCRdb passed the 5' RACE reads through MiXCR, listing each CDR3 protein once. The data show roughly 690,000 distinct CDR3 sequences, around 20% seen once. This CDR3 region has 14 residues. The germline gives CDR1 DFQATT, CDR2 SNEGSKA (reference sequence). V was clipped by 3 bases and J by 0 bases, with 11 bases between them. Another study also made use of these data, one on T cells expressing NK-cell markers.

The sample was PBMCs. This sequence was found in a woman aged 18-29 years in good health. The chain is built from TRBV20-1 and TRBJ1-1; a weak D match, TRBD1 (6 bases). The chain's CDR3 is CSARTGQLNTEAFF. In DNA, the CDR3 is TGCAGTGCTAGGACGGGACAACTGAACACTGAAGCTTTCTTT.